The 27 T cell receptor beta chains below come from one sample, sequenced in a study of cytomegalovirus exposure and HLA in healthy donors. The PCR had 60 Vbeta and 13 Jbeta primers. Sequencing was performed with immunoSEQ multiplex PCR; in TCRdb, only in-frame clones are kept and a portion is missing. The table for this sample gives fewer than 95,000 clones. Sequencing used PBMCs. The source of these receptors is a woman aged 35 to 49 in good health and CMV-seropositive.

The chain recombines TRBV6-1 with TRBJ2-2; a possible D gene is TRBD1 (6 bases). Germline V gene sequence: CDR1 MNHNS, CDR2 SASEGT. Trimming removed 4 bases from V and 3 bases from J, with 9 bases in between. The CDR3 extends over 14 amino acids. CDR3 region: CASSGTADTGELFF. The CDR3 nucleotides read TGTGCCAGCAGTGGGACAGCTGACACCGGGGAGCTGTTTTTT.

V is TRBV7-2 and J is TRBJ2-7, with 12 bases that match TRBD2. Germline values: CDR1 SGHTA, CDR2 FQGNSA. With V trimmed by 5 bases and J by 2 bases, 4 bases remained unmatched. CDR3 length: 15 amino acids. The CDR3 reads CASSLRLAGAYEQYF. CDR3 DNA sequence: TGTGCCAGCAGCCTCCGACTAGCGGGGGCCTACGAGCAGTACTTC.

The CDR3 DNA follows: TGTGCCAGTAGTATAGGCCTAGCGGTACCCTACGAGCAGTACTTC. Translated: CASSIGLAVPYEQYF. This chain uses TRBV19 with TRBJ2-7, with 7 positions matching TRBD2. Germline values: CDR1 LNHDA, CDR2 SQIVND (reference sequence). The ends lost 1 base at V and 2 bases at J; junction bases unmatched: 5. The length of the CDR3 is 15 residues.

The chain employs TRBV7-8 and TRBJ1-1; D not resolved. Germline values: CDR1 SGHVS, CDR2 FQNEAQ. V was trimmed by 5 bases and J by 0 bases, leaving 13 bases between them. The CDR3 has 15 amino acids. CDR3 residues: CASSPRGAVNTEAFF. CDR3 nucleotide sequence: TGTGCCAGCAGCCCACGGGGAGCTGTGAACACTGAAGCTTTCTTT.

The V and J genes are TRBV25-1 and TRBJ1-2, with D possibly matching TRBD1 (5 bases). The length of the CDR3 is 13 residues. Germline CDR1 reads MGHDK; CDR2 reads SYGVNS. V was pared by 3 bases and J by 3 bases, with 8 bases between. DNA for the CDR3: TGTGCCAGCAGTGACAGGGAATACTATGGCTACACCTTC. Protein sequence: CASSDREYYGYTF.

The rearrangement links TRBV27 to TRBJ1-4, with D unresolved. Trimming removed 1 base at V and 8 bases at J, with 14 bases between. The CDR3 has 15 amino acids. Per germline, CDR1 MNHEY and CDR2 SMNVEV (reference sequence). The CDR3 reads CASSLFLNRGEKLFF. The CDR3 DNA sequence: TGTGCCAGCAGTTTATTTCTGAACCGCGGGGAAAAACTGTTTTTT. Supplemented by reference TRBV27 and TRBJ1-4, the full variable domain reads EAQVTQNPRYLITVTGKKLTVTCSQNMNHEYMSWYRQDPGLGLRQIYYSMNVEVTDKGDVPEGYKVSRKEKRNFPLILESPSPNQTSLYFCASSLFLNRGEKLFFGSGTQLSVL.

The genes are TRBV10-2 and TRBJ2-2, with 8 bases fitting TRBD1. Trimming cost V 7 bases and J 2 bases; bases outside gene matches: 6. The CDR3 runs to 15 residues. CDR1 and CDR2 from the germline V gene are WSHSY and SAAADI. The CDR3 here is CASTQDRDNTGELFF. The CDR3 DNA reads as TGCGCCAGCACTCAGGACAGGGATAACACCGGGGAGCTGTTTTTT.

This chain links TRBV10-3 with TRBJ2-7; tentatively, D is TRBD1 (6 bases). This CDR3 comprises 14 residues. Germline lookup yields CDR1 ENHRY and CDR2 SYGVKD. The V end lost 5 bases, the J end lost 7 bases, and 18 bases lay between the germline ends. CDR3 in amino acids: CAISQGQGPSEQYF. CDR3 bases: TGTGCCATCAGTCAGGGGCAGGGGCCTTCGGAGCAGTACTTC.

The rearrangement uses TRBV5-1 and TRBJ1-1; 7 bases line up with TRBD1. Trimming at V came to 2 bases and at J to 0 bases, leaving 10 bases not matched to a gene. The CDR3 is 17 residues long. Germline values: CDR1 SGHRS, CDR2 YFSETQ. The CDR3 DNA is TGCGCCAGCAGCTTTTTAGGTTACAGGGGCATGAACACTGAAGCTTTCTTT. This encodes CASSFLGYRGMNTEAFF.

V usage is TRBV10-3 and J usage is TRBJ1-4; D unclear. Per germline, CDR1 ENHRY and CDR2 SYGVKD. The CDR3 covers 13 residues. V was clipped by 4 bases and J by 4 bases, with 7 bases between them. CDR3 DNA: TGTGCCATCAGTGGGGAGGTTAATGAAAAACTGTTTTTT. Translated: CAISGEVNEKLFF.

This rearrangement joins TRBV9 to TRBJ2-1; 12 bases agree with TRBD2. Germline V gene data show CDR1 as SGDLS and CDR2 as YYNGEE. The length of the CDR3 is 15 residues. Trimming removed 3 bases from V and 6 bases from J; junction bases left unmatched: 4. CDR3 protein: CASSAILAGGNEQFF. CDR3 nucleotide sequence: TGTGCCAGCAGCGCAATACTAGCGGGAGGCAATGAGCAGTTCTTC. Drawing the rest from reference TRBV9 and TRBJ2-1, the complete variable domain is DSGVTQTPKHLITATGQRVTLRCSPRSGDLSVYWYQQSLDQGLQFLIQYYNGEERAKGNILERFSAQQFPDLHSELNLSSLELGDSALYFCASSAILAGGNEQFFGPGTRLTVL.

The chain links TRBV6-5 to TRBJ1-5, with 11 bases fitting TRBD1. Trimming took 6 bases from V and 4 from J; bases not matched to a gene: 5. Germline CDR1 MNHEY, CDR2 SVGAGI. The CDR3 is 15 amino acids. The CDR3 protein is CASRTGTGGNQPQHF. For the CDR3, the DNA is TGTGCCAGCAGGACGGGGACAGGGGGAAATCAGCCCCAGCATTTT.

The V and J genes are TRBV2 and TRBJ2-5, with a possible D match to TRBD2 (6 bases). The CDR3 is made up of 15 amino acids. Looked up from germline, CDR1 is SNHLY and CDR2 is FYNNEI. The V gene lost 4 bases and the J gene lost 0 bases, with 12 bases spanning the gap. CDR3 region: CASSVTAGYQETQYF. The DNA of the CDR3 is TGTGCCAGCAGTGTCACAGCGGGTTACCAAGAGACCCAGTACTTC.

The chain joins TRBV5-1 to TRBJ1-6; 7 positions agree with TRBD1. CDR1 and CDR2 (germline): SGHRS, YFSETQ. CDR3 length: 16 residues. The junction had 4 bases not matched to a gene; V was cut back by 0 bases and J by 4 bases. The CDR3 here is CASSLGPGQYNSPLHF. CDR3 DNA: TGCGCCAGCAGCTTGGGCCCGGGACAGTATAATTCACCCCTCCACTTT.

The CDR3 bases are TGTGCCAGCAGCGGAACCCAGACAGGGGTCGGGGCCAACGTCCTGACTTTC. Residues: CASSGTQTGVGANVLTF. The chain employs TRBV2 and TRBJ2-6; 8 nucleotides match TRBD1. With 6 bases clipped from V and 4 bases from J, the junction kept 11 bases outside the gene matches. Germline V gene sequence: CDR1 SNHLY, CDR2 FYNNEI. This CDR3 is built from 17 residues.

V and J are TRBV19 and TRBJ2-2, with 7 bases that match TRBD2. CDR1 and CDR2 (germline): LNHDA, SQIVND (reference sequence). The CDR3 has 16 residues. V shed 0 bases, J shed 7 bases, and the junction held 8 bases outside the gene matches. The chain's CDR3 is CASSIEGGGINGELFF. CDR3 sequence (DNA): TGTGCCAGTAGTATAGAGGGCGGGGGAATTAACGGGGAGCTGTTTTTT. Supplemented by reference TRBV19 and TRBJ2-2, the full variable domain reads DGGITQSPKYLFRKEGQNVTLSCEQNLNHDAMYWYRQDPGQGLRLIYYSQIVNDFQKGDIAEGYSVSREKKESFPLTVTSAQKNPTAFYLCASSIEGGGINGELFFGEGSRLTVL.

The J gene is TRBJ2-5, the V gene TRBV11-3, with TRBD2 matching 7 bases. After removal of 7 bases from V and 4 bases from J, the junction contained 12 bases not matched to a gene. The CDR3 has 15 amino acids. In germline, CDR1 is SGHNT, CDR2 YENEEA. The DNA of the CDR3 is TGTGCCAGCACTTTAGGGAGGGGCCGTCGAGAGACCCAGTACTTC. It yields the protein CASTLGRGRRETQYF.

The genes are TRBV19 and TRBJ1-5; D gene ambiguous. The germline V and J ends were trimmed by 3 bases and 6 bases, with 9 bases remaining between them. In germline, CDR1 is LNHDA, CDR2 SQIVND (reference sequence). This CDR3 has 13 residues. In DNA form, the CDR3 reads TGTGCCAGTAGTATTTTCGTCGGTCAGCCCCAGCATTTT. Amino acid sequence: CASSIFVGQPQHF.

The rearrangement uses TRBV2 and TRBJ2-5, with 7 positions matching TRBD1. The CDR3 has 14 amino acids. In germline, CDR1 is SNHLY, CDR2 FYNNEI. The junction had 8 bases not matched to a gene; V was cut back by 5 bases and J by 5 bases. DNA for the CDR3: TGTGCCAGCAGTTCACAGGGGTGGTATGAGACCCAGTACTTC. Translated: CASSSQGWYETQYF.

This chain connects TRBV4-1 to TRBJ1-3; D uncertain. The CDR3 is made up of 16 amino acids. CDR1 is MGHRA and CDR2 is YSYEKL in the germline V gene. The V and J ends lost 3 bases and 1 base respectively, with 13 bases between them. DNA for the CDR3: TGCGCCAGCAGCCACAATGCTGCGAGTTCTGGAAACACCATATATTTT. It codes for CASSHNAASSGNTIYF.

The J gene is TRBJ2-7, the V gene TRBV28, with 7 bases that match TRBD2. Germline V gene data show CDR1 as MDHEN and CDR2 as SYDVKM. Trimming removed 2 bases from V and 12 bases from J; junction bases left unmatched: 4. The CDR3 is 11 residues long. The CDR3 DNA reads as TGTGCCAGCAGTTTAGGCGGGAGACCGTACTTC. It encodes CASSLGGRPYF.

The chain carries TRBV28 and TRBJ1-2; TRBD1 matches at 10 bases. V lost 6 bases and J lost 8; bases outside the gene matches: 9. The CDR3 is made up of 14 amino acids. Germline CDR1 MDHEN, CDR2 SYDVKM. This chain's CDR3 is CASSFDRGRGGYTF. CDR3 DNA: TGTGCCAGCAGCTTCGACAGGGGGCGTGGAGGCTACACCTTC.

CDR3: CASSPGQGLGEQYF. In nucleotides, the CDR3 is TGCGCCAGCAGCCCGGGACAGGGTTTGGGGGAGCAGTACTTC. The V gene is TRBV5-1, the J gene TRBJ2-7; 9 bases fit TRBD1. Germline V gene sequence: CDR1 SGHRS, CDR2 YFSETQ. Losses at the gene ends were 4 bases for V and 7 bases for J; bases not matched to a gene: 9. The CDR3 contains 14 residues.

This sequence joins TRBV4-1 and TRBJ2-1; maybe TRBD2 (6 bases). V was clipped by 0 bases and J by 1 base, with 13 bases between them. The CDR3 length is 17 residues. Per germline, CDR1 MGHRA and CDR2 YSYEKL. The CDR3 region has the DNA TGCGCCAGCAGCCAAGATCCCCTAGCGCGTTCCTACAATGAGCAGTTCTTC. It yields the protein CASSQDPLARSYNEQFF.

V and J are TRBV4-1 and TRBJ1-5; possibly TRBD1 for D (6 bases). Germline CDR1 reads MGHRA; CDR2 reads YSYEKL. Deletions cut 1 base from V and 3 bases from J, with 10 bases between. This CDR3 has 15 amino acids. CDR3 residues: CASSQVGQSNQPQHF. The CDR3 bases are TGCGCCAGCAGCCAAGTAGGACAGTCCAATCAGCCCCAGCATTTT.

The J gene is TRBJ1-1, the V gene TRBV29-1, with 11 positions matching TRBD1. CDR3 size: 11 residues. Germline loops: CDR1 SQVTM, CDR2 ANQGSEA. V trimming: 6 bases; J trimming: 11 bases; junction bases outside the gene matches: 5. The CDR3 DNA follows: TGCAGCGTGAGATGGGACAGGGGGGCTTTCTTT. Protein product: CSVRWDRGAFF.

This rearrangement joins TRBV2 to TRBJ2-7; tentative D call: TRBD2 (6 bases). Trimming removed 4 bases from V and 2 bases from J, with 9 bases in between. This CDR3 region has 13 residues. Per the germline V gene, CDR1 is SNHLY and CDR2 is FYNNEI. This CDR3 reads CASSAGVAYEQYF. The CDR3 coding sequence is TGTGCCAGCAGTGCGGGGGTCGCCTACGAGCAGTACTTC. Using reference TRBV2 and TRBJ2-7 for the parts outside the CDR3, the full variable domain is EPEVTQTPSHQVTQMGQEVILRCVPISNHLYFYWYRQILGQKVEFLVSFYNNEISEKSEIFDDQFSVERPDGSNFTLKIRSTKLEDSAMYFCASSAGVAYEQYFGPGTRLTVT.